Presented here are 12 T cell receptor beta chains from one specimen sequenced in a study of technical replicates of blood from a few donors. Libraries were prepared by immunoSEQ multiplex PCR; TCRdb keeps only in-frame clonotypes and omits some of them. This table has some 73,000 clones, 90% appearing once. The sequenced sample consisted of PBMCs. The receptors shown here come from a human donor in good health. Some clones in this sample may be carry-over from other donors' samples.

The chain has TRBV18 and TRBJ2-7, with 7 bases fitting TRBD1. Germline CDR1 KGHSH, CDR2 LQKENI. The CDR3 is made up of 13 amino acids. The J segment lost 5 bases and the V segment lost 3 bases, leaving 4 bases of the junction unmatched. CDR3 bases: TGTGCCAGCTCACCGAACAGGGGCCACGAGCAGTACTTC. Protein product: CASSPNRGHEQYF. Full variable domain (missing parts from reference TRBV18 and TRBJ2-7): NAGVMQNPRHLVRRRGQEARLRCSPMKGHSHVYWYRQLPEEGLKFMVYLQKENIIDESGMPKERFSAEFPKEGPSILRIQQVVRGDSAAYFCASSPNRGHEQYFGPGTRLTVT.

In this sample, this clone turned up once. The CDR3 region is CASSGWDRMSQPQHF. For the CDR3, the DNA is TGTGCCAGCAGCGGATGGGACAGGATGAGCCAGCCCCAGCATTTT. The chain combines TRBV5-6 with TRBJ1-5; 8 bases align to TRBD1. With 4 bases clipped from V and 7 bases from J, the junction kept 10 bases outside the gene matches. The germline V gene has CDR1 SGHDT and CDR2 YYEEEE. This CDR3 spans 15 amino acids.

The rearrangement joins TRBV5-6 to TRBJ1-2, with D uncertain. The CDR3 consists of 12 residues. Trimming removed 1 base from V and 4 bases from J, with 5 bases in between. Germline V lookup: CDR1 SGHDT, CDR2 YYEEEE. CDR3 bases: TGTGCCAGCAGCTTGACAGCCTATGGCTACACCTTC. Its protein is CASSLTAYGYTF.

This sequence joins TRBV9 and TRBJ2-5, with 8 bases identical to TRBD2. V trimming: 1 base; J trimming: 5 bases; junction bases outside the gene matches: 1. Germline assignment: CDR1 SGDLS and CDR2 YYNGEE. CDR3 length equals 13 residues. Here the CDR3 reads CASSVRLAETQYF. The CDR3 region has the DNA TGTGCCAGCAGCGTACGACTAGCGGAGACCCAGTACTTC.

The chain combines TRBV7-9 with TRBJ1-1; TRBD1 matches 10 bases. Germline V gene lookup returns CDR1 SEHNR and CDR2 FQNEAQ (reference sequence). V gave up 5 bases and J gave up 5 bases; unmatched junction bases: 8. This CDR3 comprises 15 residues. CDR3 amino acids: CASSVPGTGVTEAFF. The CDR3 nucleotides read TGTGCCAGCAGCGTTCCCGGGACAGGGGTGACTGAAGCTTTCTTT. The full variable domain, rest sourced from reference TRBV7-9 and TRBJ1-1, is DTGVSQNPRHKITKRGQNVTFRCDPISEHNRLYWYRQTLGQGPEFLTYFQNEAQLEKSRLLSDRFSAERPKGSFSTLEIQRTEQGDSAMYLCASSVPGTGVTEAFFGQGTRLTVV.

In nucleotides, the CDR3 is TGTGCCAGCAGCTTCGGAGGGAGTAACTACGAGCAGTACTTC. This translates into CASSFGGSNYEQYF. This chain uses TRBV5-4 with TRBJ2-7; D is possibly TRBD2 (6 bases). Germline V gives CDR1 SGHNT, CDR2 YYREEE (reference sequence). The CDR3 has 14 residues. V was trimmed by 2 bases and J by 3 bases, leaving 12 bases between them.

The chain is built from TRBV9 and TRBJ2-3, with D tentatively TRBD2 (5 bases). V was shortened by 0 bases and J by 6 bases, with 14 bases between the two germline ends. The germline gives CDR1 SGDLS, CDR2 YYNGEE. The CDR3 contains 15 residues. DNA for the CDR3: TGTGCCAGCAGCGTAGTCGGAGCGGTCTGGGATACGCAGTATTTT. It is translated as CASSVVGAVWDTQYF. The variable domain in full, with the rest retrieved from reference TRBV9 and TRBJ2-3, is DSGVTQTPKHLITATGQRVTLRCSPRSGDLSVYWYQQSLDQGLQFLIQYYNGEERAKGNILERFSAQQFPDLHSELNLSSLELGDSALYFCASSVVGAVWDTQYFGPGTRLTVL.

The chain joins TRBV7-2 to TRBJ1-4; no clear D. Trimming stripped 5 bases from V and 3 bases from J, with 13 bases between. CDR3 size: 15 residues. Germline V gives CDR1 SGHTA, CDR2 FQGNSA. CDR3 DNA sequence: TGTGCCAGCAGCCGAAGTGCGGGGTCTAATGAAAAACTGTTTTTT. It translates to CASSRSAGSNEKLFF.

The chain employs TRBV7-3 and TRBJ2-7; 8 bases match TRBD1. V was pared by 5 bases and J by 6 bases, with 6 bases of the junction left unmatched. This CDR3 contains 13 residues. CDR1 and CDR2 (germline): SGHTA, FQGTGA. For the CDR3, the DNA is TGTGCCAGCAGCAGAGGGACAGGCCGCGAGCAGTACTTC. Encoded protein: CASSRGTGREQYF.

The rearrangement uses TRBV18 and TRBJ2-7; 10 bases map to TRBD1. With 0 bases clipped from V and 2 bases from J, the junction kept 1 base outside the gene matches. The CDR3 runs to 15 residues. Germline V gene lookup returns CDR1 KGHSH and CDR2 LQKENI. The CDR3 region is CASSPPGQGTYEQYF. The CDR3 region has the DNA TGTGCCAGCTCACCACCGGGACAGGGGACCTACGAGCAGTACTTC.

The chain carries TRBV6-5 and TRBJ2-1, with 8 bases lining up with TRBD1. The V gene's germline CDR1 is MNHEY and CDR2 SVGAGI. The J segment lost 0 bases and the V segment lost 4 bases, leaving 5 bases of the junction unmatched. This CDR3 region has 16 residues. This chain's CDR3 is CASSSLTGGSYNEQFF. In nucleotides, the CDR3 is TGTGCCAGCAGTTCACTAACAGGGGGCTCCTACAATGAGCAGTTCTTC.

V is TRBV6-1 and J is TRBJ2-2, with D tentatively TRBD1 (6 bases). CDR1 is MNHNS, CDR2 SASEGT, per germline. This CDR3 is 18 amino acids long. The ends were cut back, 4 bases at V and 0 bases at J, with 18 bases in the middle. This CDR3 is CASSGTVPGLANTGELFF. Here the CDR3 DNA reads TGTGCCAGCAGTGGGACAGTGCCCGGTCTCGCGAACACCGGGGAGCTGTTTTTT.